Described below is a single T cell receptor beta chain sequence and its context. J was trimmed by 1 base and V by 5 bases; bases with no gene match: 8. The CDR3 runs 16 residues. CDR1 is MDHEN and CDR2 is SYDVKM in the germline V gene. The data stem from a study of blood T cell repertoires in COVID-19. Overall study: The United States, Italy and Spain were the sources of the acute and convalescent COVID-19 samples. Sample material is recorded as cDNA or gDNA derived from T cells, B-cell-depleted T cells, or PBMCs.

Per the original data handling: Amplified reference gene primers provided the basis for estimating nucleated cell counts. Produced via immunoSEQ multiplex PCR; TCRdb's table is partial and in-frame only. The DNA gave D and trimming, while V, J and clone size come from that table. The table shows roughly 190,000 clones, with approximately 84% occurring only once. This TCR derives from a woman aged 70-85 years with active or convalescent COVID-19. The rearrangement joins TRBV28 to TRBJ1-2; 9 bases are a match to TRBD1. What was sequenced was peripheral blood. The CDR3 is CASSPPGQGINYGYTF. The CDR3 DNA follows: TGTGCCAGCAGTCCTCCCGGACAGGGGATTAACTATGGCTACACCTTC.